A selection of T cell receptor beta chains follows, all from one sample in a study of kidney transplant recipient with SARS-CoV-2 infection. In TCRdb, the reads were re-called with MiXCR into one record per CDR3 protein. The data contain approximately 240,000 distinct CDR3 sequences, about 30% of them singletons. The starting material was a blood sample, obtained at baseline and on day 111 from a kidney transplant recipient. The origin of the receptors is a male patient in his 30s who had COVID-19 and was a kidney transplant recipient. A share of the T cells may be of graft donor origin. The CDR3 runs from the conserved cysteine through the conserved F or W. The order of the fields is clone size, J gene, V gene, D gene, CDR3 DNA, CDR3 protein. The D gene is left open where the match is weak. For some rows the clone size is stated as once, few or many, or as a class when expanded; others skip it.

clone size: many; J gene: TRBJ1-2; V gene: TRBV2; D gene: TRBD1; CDR3 DNA: TGTGCCAGCAGCCCAGGGGGCGCGGTACCCTATGGCTACACCTTC; CDR3 protein: CASSPGGAVPYGYTF
clone size: many; J gene: TRBJ1-1; V gene: TRBV24-1; D gene: TRBD1; CDR3 DNA: TGTGCCACCCGAGGGGGCCCCGATGAAGCTTTCTTT; CDR3 protein: CATRGGPDEAFF
clone size: many; J gene: TRBJ1-3; V gene: TRBV28; D gene: .; CDR3 DNA: TGTGCCAGCAGGCACGAACAGGGTTCTGGAAACACCATATATTTT; CDR3 protein: CASRHEQGSGNTIYF
clone size: .; J gene: TRBJ2-3; V gene: TRBV7-2; D gene: .; CDR3 DNA: TGTGCCAGCAGCTTGGGACTTTCGAATGTCCCAGATACGCAGTATTTT; CDR3 protein: CASSLGLSNVPDTQYF
clone size: once; J gene: TRBJ1-2; V gene: TRBV25-1; D gene: .; CDR3 DNA: TGTGCCAGCAGTGGCGGGGGAGAACTGGGAAAGACCTATGGCTACACCTTC; CDR3 protein: CASSGGGELGKTYGYTF
clone size: many; J gene: TRBJ1-4; V gene: TRBV6-6; D gene: .; CDR3 DNA: TGTGCCAGCAGTTACTCGAGGGGGGGTAATGAAAAACTGTTTTTT; CDR3 protein: CASSYSRGGNEKLFF
clone size: many; J gene: TRBJ1-4; V gene: TRBV28; D gene: .; CDR3 DNA: TGTGCCAGCGTGTCTTGGGGCGGGGGTAATGAAAAACTGTTTTTT; CDR3 protein: CASVSWGGGNEKLFF
clone size: many; J gene: TRBJ2-5; V gene: TRBV3-1; D gene: .; CDR3 DNA: TGTGCCAGCAGCCATTACATTCCCATTTCTTTCTCTGAGACCCAGTACTTC; CDR3 protein: CASSHYIPISFSETQYF
clone size: .; J gene: TRBJ1-2; V gene: TRBV12-3/TRBV12-4; D gene: .; CDR3 DNA: TGTGCCAGCAGTGACCTTGTCACAGCAGGAAAGACCTATGGCTACACCTTC; CDR3 protein: CASSDLVTAGKTYGYTF
clone size: many; J gene: TRBJ2-3; V gene: TRBV6-4; D gene: .; CDR3 DNA: TGTGCCAGCAGTCAGGGAGATGGAGCAGATACGCAGTATTTT; CDR3 protein: CASSQGDGADTQYF
clone size: many; J gene: TRBJ1-6; V gene: TRBV11-1; D gene: .; CDR3 DNA: TGTGCCAGCAGCTCATCCCATAATTCACCCCTCCACTTT; CDR3 protein: CASSSSHNSPLHF
clone size: few; J gene: TRBJ2-1; V gene: TRBV12-3/TRBV12-4; D gene: .; CDR3 DNA: TGTGCCAGCAGTTTACCCGGGACGGCTGATGAGCAGTTCTTC; CDR3 protein: CASSLPGTADEQFF
clone size: few; J gene: TRBJ2-3; V gene: TRBV3-2; D gene: .; CDR3 DNA: TGTGCCAGCAGTGCTCGAGCGGGAGGCCCTACGCAGTATTTT; CDR3 protein: CASSARAGGPTQYF
clone size: many; J gene: TRBJ2-1; V gene: TRBV20-1; D gene: TRBD2; CDR3 DNA: TGCAGTGCTGACCGGACTAGCGGGAGTGAACAGTTCTTC; CDR3 protein: CSADRTSGSEQFF
clone size: .; J gene: TRBJ2-5; V gene: TRBV2; D gene: TRBD1; CDR3 DNA: TGTGCCAGCAGTGAAGCGATGACAGGGGGAGAGACCCAGTACTTC; CDR3 protein: CASSEAMTGGETQYF
clone size: many; J gene: TRBJ2-7; V gene: TRBV7-2; D gene: .; CDR3 DNA: TGTGCCAGCAGCTTAATTAACGAGCAGTACTTC; CDR3 protein: CASSLINEQYF
clone size: .; J gene: TRBJ2-1; V gene: TRBV11-1; D gene: TRBD2; CDR3 DNA: TGTGCCAGCAGCTTAGATCGCGGACCCCATGCGGGAGACGATGAGCAGTTCTTC; CDR3 protein: CASSLDRGPHAGDDEQFF
clone size: .; J gene: TRBJ1-2; V gene: TRBV6-2/TRBV6-3; D gene: .; CDR3 DNA: TGTGCCAGCAGTCCTATGAGCTGCATCGGAAAGACCTATGGCTACACCTTC; CDR3 protein: CASSPMSCIGKTYGYTF
clone size: many; J gene: TRBJ1-2; V gene: TRBV20-1; D gene: .; CDR3 DNA: TGCAGTGCTAGAGATCTTGGGTACGGGCAGGGTTATGGCTACACCTTC; CDR3 protein: CSARDLGYGQGYGYTF